The clone carrying this T cell receptor (beta chain) was recorded once. From germline, CDR1 is SGHAT and CDR2 FQDESV (reference sequence). This CDR3 comprises 15 residues. V was clipped by 5 bases and J by 7 bases; unmatched bases: 13. This record comes from a study of CD8 T cells in Susac syndrome. cDNA came from about 0.5 to 1 ug RNA primed by random hexamers. TCRdb recomputed calls from the immunoSEQ multiplex PCR reads with MiXCR, one row per CDR3 protein. There are about 120,000 distinct CDR3 sequences in the sample; roughly 94% occur only once, and around 0.13% lies in the top ten. The sequencing input was CD4+ T cells from PBMCs. The source is a human donor with multiple sclerosis. This sequence joins TRBV11-1 and TRBJ2-7; 8 bases match TRBD1. The chain's CDR3 is CASSPGQGDYREQYF. The DNA of the CDR3 is TGTGCCAGCAGCCCAGGACAGGGAGATTATCGGGAGCAGTACTTC.